This TCR beta chain comes out of a study of PD-L1 blockade in urothelial cancer. Study-wide background: Atezolizumab, begun by patients at some point between 2013 and 2014, was given at 1,200 mg intravenously every 3 weeks. Investigators checked blood 3 weeks (second dose) and 6 weeks after treatment start. Reported median T cell count for blood samples was around 150,000. From 0 to 3 prior chemotherapy regimens had been given to the patients.

The time point denotes: peripheral blood 6 weeks after treatment start. Trimming cost V 3 bases and J 5 bases; bases outside gene matches: 9. The CDR3 is 16 amino acids. The germline V gene encodes CDR1 LGHNA and CDR2 YNFKEQ. Produced via immunoSEQ multiplex PCR; TCRdb's table is partial and in-frame only. The sample has tens of thousands of clones; 82% are singletons. This receptor was identified in a man aged 70-80 years with urothelial cancer. The J gene is TRBJ2-2, the V gene TRBV4-2; 7 bases are a match to TRBD2. The sample in question was PBMCs, obtained around atezolizumab (anti-PD-L1) treatment. CDR3 loop: CASSHPLKGGTGELFF. CDR3 coding DNA: TGTGCCAGCAGCCACCCCCTGAAGGGAGGGACCGGGGAGCTGTTTTTT.